The 24 T cell receptor beta chains below all came from one sample that was sequenced in a study of T cells in Graves' hyperthyroidism and ophthalmopathy. Amplification yielded TCR beta CDR3 regions, with RNA transcripts as the source. Primed by the HTBI set, a first-round RT-PCR was run on the TCR CDR3. TCRdb redid the calling of the multiplex PCR reads with MiXCR, one entry per CDR3 protein. The sample comprises 200,000 to 250,000 distinct CDR3 sequences, less than 20% of which are singletons, and 53% rests with the top ten. The specimen was blood. The receptors here all came from a woman between 45 and 60 years old with Graves' hyperthyroidism.

This clonotype was detected a few times. The junction differs from germline at one of its ends, possibly a read error. The rearrangement uses TRBV7-7 and TRBJ2-2; D gene uncertain. From germline, CDR1 is SSHAT and CDR2 FNYEAQ (reference sequence). CDR3 length: 14 amino acids. CDR3 region: CASSFEVSGSGLFF. The CDR3 coding sequence is TGTGCTAGCAGCTTCGAAGTCTCGGGTTCTGGGCTGTTTTTT.

V usage is TRBV20-1 and J usage is TRBJ1-2; tentatively, D is TRBD1 (5 bases). The CDR3 consists of 14 residues. With 6 bases removed from V and 5 bases from J, the gap between germline ends came to 19 bases. Germline V gene data show CDR1 as DFQATT and CDR2 as SNEGSKA (reference sequence). CDR3 DNA: TGCAGTGCGACAACCCGAGGGCGGGGGTATGGCTACACCTTC. Translated, it gives CSATTRGRGYGYTF.

In its sample, this clonotype was seen a few times. This chain links TRBV9 with TRBJ1-1, with D possibly matching TRBD1 (5 bases). There are 13 residues in the CDR3. The V and J ends lost 2 bases and 4 bases respectively, with 9 bases between them. The germline CDR1 and CDR2 sequences are SGDLS and YYNGEE. Written as DNA, the CDR3 is TGTGCCAGCAGCGTCGCAGGGTTCACTGAAGCTTTCTTT. Its protein is CASSVAGFTEAFF.

The chain recombines TRBV30 with TRBJ2-7, with D perhaps matching TRBD1 or TRBD2 (5 bases each). This CDR3 comprises 13 residues. Germline V gene lookup returns CDR1 GTSNPN and CDR2 SVGIG (reference sequence). With 5 bases removed from V and 1 base from J, the gap between germline ends came to 12 bases. Here the CDR3 DNA reads TGTGCCTGGGGGGGTACGGTATCCTACGAGCAGTACTTC. Residues: CAWGGTVSYEQYF.

The table lists this clonotype with many counts. The chain is built from TRBV11-2 and TRBJ2-1; 8 bases line up with TRBD2. Germline CDR1 is SGHAT and CDR2 is FQNNGV. V shed 5 bases, J shed 4 bases, and the junction held 10 bases outside the gene matches. CDR3 size: 16 residues. The CDR3: CASSPRLAIEYNEQFF. The CDR3, as DNA: TGTGCCAGCAGCCCCCGACTAGCGATCGAGTACAATGAGCAGTTCTTC.

A remark on this clonotype: This may be a read error: a much more frequent sequence differs by one nucleotide. The rearrangement joins TRBV9 to TRBJ1-5; maybe TRBD1 (5 bases). The CDR3 runs to 15 residues. The germline V gene has CDR1 SGDLS and CDR2 YYNGEE. The CDR3, as DNA: TGTGCCGGCAGCGGGAGGGGTCTCGTAAATCAGCCCCAGCATTTT. It is translated as CAGSGRGLVNQPQHF.

At least ten counts were recorded for this clonotype. The chain uses TRBV29-1 and TRBJ2-3, with D tentatively TRBD1 (7 bases). The V end was cut by 4 bases, the J end by 5 bases, with 19 bases between. The CDR3 runs 15 residues. From germline, CDR1 is SQVTM and CDR2 ANQGSEA. The CDR3 coding sequence is TGCAGCGTTGTTGTTCCAGGGGGAGGTGGAGATACGCAGTATTTT. Its translation is CSVVVPGGGGDTQYF.

The chain employs TRBV14 and TRBJ2-7; weak D call: TRBD2 (5 bases). CDR3 size: 15 residues. Trimming stripped 0 bases from V and 1 base from J, with 10 bases between. CDR1 and CDR2 from the germline V gene are SGHDN and FVKESK. The CDR3 bases are TGTGCCAGCAGCCAAGAGGTTGGGAGTTCCTACGAGCAGTACTTC. Translating gives CASSQEVGSSYEQYF.

At least ten counts were recorded for this clonotype. The gene calls are TRBV5-1 and TRBJ2-7; 10 nucleotides line up with TRBD2. The CDR3 has 14 residues. J was trimmed by 7 bases and V by 3 bases; bases with no gene match: 7. CDR1 SGHRS and CDR2 YFSETQ come from the germline V gene. CDR3 region: CASSSVAGGWEQYF. The CDR3 DNA sequence: TGCGCCAGCAGCTCCGTAGCGGGAGGTTGGGAGCAGTACTTC.

The table lists this clonotype with a few counts. This chain links TRBV29-1 with TRBJ1-2; D is unclear. This CDR3 spans 15 amino acids. Looked up from germline, CDR1 is SQVTM and CDR2 is ANQGSEA. Between the trimmed V and J ends, which lost 6 bases and 3 bases, there was a span of 20 bases. The DNA of the CDR3 is TGCAGCGTCCGGAGAAGGGAAGCCGGGGACTATGGCTACACCTTC. Amino acids: CSVRRREAGDYGYTF.

The chain joins TRBV30 to TRBJ1-4; D is undetermined. Germline V CDR1 and CDR2: GTSNPN, SVGIG (reference sequence). Trimming left V 1 base short and J 9 bases short, with 24 bases between. The CDR3 is 17 residues long. This CDR3 is CAWSEFAPVLGKKKLFF. The CDR3 nucleotides are TGTGCCTGGAGTGAATTCGCCCCGGTGCTTGGAAAGAAAAAACTGTTTTTT.

The rearrangement uses TRBV27 and TRBJ2-7; D uncertain. Per germline, CDR1 MNHEY and CDR2 SMNVEV (reference sequence). The CDR3 loop spans 11 amino acids. Between the trimmed V and J ends, which lost 8 bases and 1 base, there was a span of 6 bases. The CDR3 loop is CASGVSYEQYF. In DNA form, the CDR3 reads TGTGCCAGCGGGGTATCCTACGAGCAGTACTTC.

The table lists this clonotype with many counts. The chain employs TRBV10-1 and TRBJ2-3; TRBD1 matches at 8 bases. CDR3 length: 14 amino acids. Germline values: CDR1 WNHNN, CDR2 SYGVQD (reference sequence). J was trimmed by 6 bases and V by 7 bases; bases with no gene match: 9. The CDR3 here is CASNFVRGQDTQYF. CDR3 DNA sequence: TGCGCCAGCAACTTTGTCAGGGGGCAGGATACGCAGTATTTT.

V is TRBV7-2 and J is TRBJ2-5; D is uncertain. Germline assignment: CDR1 SGHTA and CDR2 FQGNSA. Trimming cost V 2 bases and J 3 bases, with 7 bases left between them. The CDR3 covers 13 residues. Written as DNA, the CDR3 is TGTGCCAGCAGCTTATACAGTGAAGAGACCCAGTACTTC. Amino acids: CASSLYSEETQYF.

The chain carries TRBV7-9 and TRBJ1-4, with a weak D call TRBD1 (5 bases). V lost 3 bases and J lost 7, with 12 bases in between. In germline, CDR1 is SEHNR, CDR2 FQNEAQ (reference sequence). The CDR3 extends over 14 amino acids. This CDR3 reads CASSLEWGGEKLFF. The CDR3 bases are TGTGCCAGCAGCTTGGAATGGGGGGGTGAAAAACTGTTTTTT. Full variable domain (outside the CDR3, taken from reference TRBV7-9 and TRBJ1-4): DTGVSQNPRHKITKRGQNVTFRCDPISEHNRLYWYRQTLGQGPEFLTYFQNEAQLEKSRLLSDRFSAERPKGSFSTLEIQRTEQGDSAMYLCASSLEWGGEKLFFGSGTQLSVL.

The chain carries TRBV7-3 and TRBJ1-1; 8 positions agree with TRBD1. Trimming at V came to 5 bases and at J to 11 bases, leaving 19 bases not matched to a gene. The germline CDR1 and CDR2 sequences are SGHTA and FQGTGA. The CDR3 totals 16 residues. CDR3 sequence: CASSATSSGTGGDAFF. The CDR3 region has the DNA TGTGCCAGCAGCGCTACCTCCTCCGGGACAGGAGGTGACGCTTTCTTT.

This clonotype showed up many times. The chain joins TRBV20-1 to TRBJ1-1, with TRBD1 matching 7 bases. Looked up from germline, CDR1 is DFQATT and CDR2 is SNEGSKA (reference sequence). V trimming: 6 bases; J trimming: 5 bases; junction bases outside the gene matches: 9. CDR3 size: 13 residues. The CDR3 bases are TGCAGTGCAAAAGAGACAGGGTGGACTGAAGCTTTCTTT. Its translation is CSAKETGWTEAFF.

Many counts were recorded for this clonotype. This chain uses TRBV6-1 with TRBJ2-7, with D possibly being TRBD2 (5 bases). Between the trimmed V and J ends, which lost 2 bases and 2 bases, there was a span of 13 bases. The CDR3 consists of 15 residues. Germline loops: CDR1 MNHNS, CDR2 SASEGT. CDR3 region: CASSEILGEAYEQYF. The CDR3 DNA is TGTGCCAGCAGTGAAATCTTGGGAGAAGCCTACGAGCAGTACTTC.

The V gene is TRBV27, the J gene TRBJ1-5; D is unclear. The CDR3 is made up of 14 amino acids. Looked up from germline, CDR1 is MNHEY and CDR2 is SMNVEV (reference sequence). V lost 2 bases and J lost 7, with 12 bases in between. As DNA, the CDR3 is TGTGCCAGCAGTTTAGAAAAGTGGAGCCAGCCCCAGCATTTT. It is translated as CASSLEKWSQPQHF.

In its sample, this clonotype was seen many times. The rearrangement uses TRBV2 and TRBJ2-1; D is undetermined. CDR1 SNHLY and CDR2 FYNNEI come from the germline V gene. Trimming cost V 3 bases and J 5 bases, with 11 bases left between them. This CDR3 contains 14 residues. CDR3 coding DNA: TGTGCCAGCAGTGACCGACTGGGGAACAATGAGCAGTTCTTC. This encodes CASSDRLGNNEQFF.

This clonotype was recorded many times. The V call is TRBV7-2, the J call TRBJ2-3; D possibly corresponds to TRBD2 (5 bases). Trimming stripped 4 bases from V and 0 bases from J, with 17 bases between. CDR1 SGHTA and CDR2 FQGNSA come from the germline V gene. This CDR3 region has 17 residues. CDR3 residues: CASSSPRQRTSTDTQYF. CDR3 bases: TGTGCCAGCAGCTCCCCCCGCCAGCGGACTAGCACAGATACGCAGTATTTT.

At least ten counts were recorded for this clonotype. The genes are TRBV7-3 and TRBJ2-2; D perhaps matches TRBD2 (5 bases). V lost 2 bases to trimming and J lost 7 bases, with 8 bases between them. CDR1 is SGHTA, CDR2 FQGTGA, per germline. This CDR3 contains 13 residues. This chain's CDR3 is CASSLSGIGELFF. In DNA form, the CDR3 reads TGTGCCAGCAGCTTATCGGGGATCGGGGAGCTGTTTTTT.

V usage is TRBV6-5 and J usage is TRBJ1-2, with 8 bases matching TRBD1. CDR3 length equals 14 residues. Germline V gives CDR1 MNHEY, CDR2 SVGAGI. V lost 2 bases, J lost 5 bases, and 4 bases stayed unmatched. DNA for the CDR3: TGTGCCAGCAGTTACACGGGACAGGCTTATGGCTACACCTTC. Translated, it gives CASSYTGQAYGYTF.

V and J are TRBV5-1 and TRBJ2-7; the D call may be TRBD1 or TRBD2 (7 bases each). V was clipped by 4 bases and J by 4 bases, with 15 bases between them. From germline, CDR1 is SGHRS and CDR2 YFSETQ. The CDR3 spans 14 residues. CDR3 sequence reads: CASSPRGGEYEQYF. CDR3 nucleotides: TGCGCCAGCAGCCCCAGGGGGGGGGAGTACGAGCAGTACTTC.